These 9 T cell receptor beta chains originate from one sample sequenced in a study of T cell repertoires in cytomegalovirus infection. MiXCR, run by TCRdb on the reads, gives a single entry per CDR3 protein. The data contain roughly 500,000 distinct CDR3 sequences, approximately 15% of them singletons. Sequenced material: CD8+ T cells from PBMCs. Receptors were obtained from a human donor in good health (CMV status not recorded). Some clones in this sample may be carry-over from other donors' samples.

A note on this clonotype: This may arise from a read error, as a much more abundant clone is one base away. This chain uses TRBV28 with TRBJ2-3, with 8 bases identical to TRBD2. The V segment lost 7 bases and the J segment 2 bases; nucleotides outside the gene matches: 8. Germline loops: CDR1 MDHEN, CDR2 SYDVKM. The CDR3 consists of 15 residues. The CDR3 sequence is CASNPGGTPTDTQYF. The CDR3 nucleotides are TGTGCCAGCAACCCGGGGGGGACCCCCACAGATACGCAGTATTTT.

The table lists this clonotype with many counts. The chain joins TRBV28 to TRBJ2-6; 7 bases are shared with TRBD1. Germline CDR1 reads MDHEN; CDR2 reads SYDVKM. V was clipped by 3 bases and J by 1 base; unmatched bases: 12. The CDR3 extends over 19 amino acids. The CDR3 is CASSFPPGGPSSGANVLTF. Written as DNA, the CDR3 is TGTGCCAGCAGTTTCCCGCCAGGGGGACCCTCTTCTGGGGCCAACGTCCTGACTTTC. Together with reference TRBV28 and TRBJ2-6, the CDR3 gives the full variable domain: DVKVTQSSRYLVKRTGEKVFLECVQDMDHENMFWYRQDPGLGLRLIYFSYDVKMKEKGDIPEGYSVSREKKERFSLILESASTNQTSMYLCASSFPPGGPSSGANVLTFGAGSRLTVL.

With respect to this clonotype: An end of the junction does not agree with germline; a read error may underlie this. V gene TRBV6-6 combines with J gene TRBJ2-2; D ambiguous. Germline values: CDR1 MNHNY, CDR2 SVGAGI (reference sequence). The CDR3 covers 18 residues. CDR3 residues: CAIISTIARHTNTVELFF. For the CDR3, the DNA is TGTGCCATCATTTCCACCATAGCTAGACACACGAACACCGTGGAGCTGTTTTTT.

This sequence joins TRBV4-1 and TRBJ2-7; possibly TRBD1 or TRBD2 for D (6 bases each). V lost 3 bases, J lost 3 bases, and 27 bases lay in between. This CDR3 has 19 amino acids. The V gene's germline CDR1 is MGHRA and CDR2 YSYEKL. The CDR3 DNA reads TGCGCCAGCAGCCATAGATTTTCAGTCTCCGAAGGGGGGTTCTACGAGCAGTACTTC. Translating gives CASSHRFSVSEGGFYEQYF.

This clonotype was seen at least ten times. The chain links TRBV12-3 or TRBV12-4 to TRBJ1-2; TRBD1 might be the D (5 bases). The CDR3 is 15 residues long. V was trimmed by 3 bases and J by 4 bases, leaving 15 bases between them. In DNA form, the CDR3 reads TGTGCCAGCAGTTTGCGGTTAGAGAGGGGCTATGGCTACACCTTC. It encodes CASSLRLERGYGYTF.

In this sample, this clonotype turned up many times. V is TRBV6-1 and J is TRBJ2-7; D unclear. The CDR3 sequence is 15 residues long. Germline loops: CDR1 MNHNS, CDR2 SASEGT. The V end was cut by 2 bases, the J end by 0 bases, with 11 bases between. The DNA for the CDR3 is TGTGCCAGCAGTGAATCTCCAGACGGCTCCTACGAGCAGTACTTC. It codes for CASSESPDGSYEQYF.

As concerns this clonotype: Lacking the conserved final phenylalanine or tryptophan, this CDR3 likely reflects a read error. Because the CDR3's place on the DNA is in doubt, the DNA is left out and the CDR3 is given as listed by TCRdb. V is TRBV7-8 and J is TRBJ2-1; the table's D call, TRBD2, was not checked against the DNA. The CDR3 is 17 residues long, ends included. Germline V gene data show CDR1 as SGHVS and CDR2 as FQNEAQ. The CDR3 sequence is CASSLGRSGNPLNEQLL.

This clonotype was seen only once. The chain combines TRBV24-1 with TRBJ1-2; 8 bases fit TRBD1. V dropped 2 bases and J dropped 5; count of bases not matched to a gene: 15. The germline CDR1 and CDR2 sequences are KGHDR and SFDVKD. The CDR3 is 18 residues long. In DNA, the CDR3 is TGTGCCACCAGTGATTGTGACTTCCGGGACAGGAGGGAATATGGCTACACCTTC. Its translation: CATSDCDFRDRREYGYTF.

This chain joins TRBV27 and TRBJ1-1, with D possibly matching TRBD1 (6 bases). The CDR3 consists of 12 residues. In germline, CDR1 is MNHEY, CDR2 SMNVEV (reference sequence). V dropped 9 bases and J dropped 0 bases, with 8 bases sitting between them. CDR3 loop: CASRTVNTEAFF. The CDR3 DNA reads TGTGCCAGTCGGACAGTGAACACTGAAGCTTTCTTT.